The 28 T cell receptor beta chains presented below share a single source sample, sequenced in a study of blood T cell repertoires in COVID-19. Profiling relied on immunoSEQ multiplex PCR, and the TCRdb table lists in-frame clones only, not all of them. The sample has 35,000 to 50,000 clones, more than 70% seen once. Sequenced: peripheral blood. These receptors were taken from a woman older than 75 with acute or convalescent COVID-19.

The CDR3 DNA reads as TGCGCCAGCAGCCCTGACAGGGGGTGGGACTATGGCTACACCTTC. It codes for CASSPDRGWDYGYTF. This rearrangement joins TRBV4-1 to TRBJ1-2; TRBD1 matches at 9 bases. J lost 3 bases, V lost 4 bases, and 6 bases had no gene match. There are 15 residues in the CDR3. Germline CDR1 is MGHRA and CDR2 is YSYEKL.

The chain combines TRBV5-1 with TRBJ2-3, with TRBD2 matching over 7 bases. Losses at the gene ends were 1 base for V and 1 base for J; bases not matched to a gene: 6. CDR3 length: 16 residues. Germline V lookup: CDR1 SGHRS, CDR2 YFSETQ. The CDR3 DNA is TGCGCCAGCAGCTTGACCGTAGCGGGTGGCACAGATACGCAGTATTTT. Translation: CASSLTVAGGTDTQYF.

The chain couples TRBV6-1 to TRBJ2-6; D call uncertain. The CDR3 runs to 17 residues. Germline CDR1 is MNHNS and CDR2 is SASEGT. The V end lost 4 bases, the J end lost 3 bases, and 16 bases lay between the germline ends. CDR3 DNA sequence: TGTGCCAGCAGTGCGAGTCATGGGCTCGGTGGGGCCAACGTCCTGACTTTC. This sequence encodes CASSASHGLGGANVLTF.

V usage is TRBV3-1 (or the pseudogene TRBV3-2) and J usage is TRBJ1-2; 8 bases are a match to TRBD1. The germline CDR1 and CDR2 sequences are LGHDT and YNNKEL (reference sequence). There are 18 residues in the CDR3. The V segment lost 3 bases and the J segment 2 bases; nucleotides outside the gene matches: 14. The CDR3 protein is CASSHESRTGSSNYGYTF. CDR3 bases: TGTGCCAGCAGCCATGAGAGTCGGACAGGGTCGTCGAACTATGGCTACACCTTC.

This sequence joins TRBV21-1 and TRBJ2-5; the D call of TRBD1 is as the table states it, not checked on the DNA. TRBV21-1 is described as a pseudogene. This CDR3 is built from 14 residues. CDR3 loop: CASSKGQGAETQYF. CDR3 nucleotide sequence: TGTGCCAGCAGCAAAGGACAGGGGGCGGAGACCCAGTACTTC.

This rearrangement joins TRBV6-6 to TRBJ1-5, with a possible D match to TRBD1 (6 bases). CDR1 and CDR2 (germline): MNHNY, SVGAGI (reference sequence). The length of the CDR3 is 13 residues. V lost 7 bases, J lost 3 bases, and 10 bases lay in between. CDR3 residues: CASKQGVNQPQHF. The CDR3 DNA sequence: TGTGCCAGCAAACAGGGAGTCAATCAGCCCCAGCATTTT.

As concerns this clone: The germline gene is not matched at one end of the junction; a read error may be the cause. The chain couples TRBV7-7 to TRBJ2-3; 8 bases align to TRBD1. CDR1 and CDR2 (germline): SSHAT, FNYEAQ (reference sequence). The CDR3 runs 15 residues. The CDR3 sequence is CASSLQGESTDTQYF. The DNA of the CDR3 is TGTGCTAGCAGCCTACAGGGGGAGAGCACAGATACGCAGTATTTT.

J is TRBJ1-6 and V is TRBV4-1; 10 bases match TRBD1. Losses at the gene ends were 1 base for V and 8 bases for J; bases not matched to a gene: 11. The CDR3 contains 18 residues. Germline V CDR1 and CDR2: MGHRA, YSYEKL. CDR3 in amino acids: CASSQGIPGTGVHSPLHF. The CDR3 bases are TGCGCCAGCAGCCAAGGGATCCCCGGGACAGGGGTTCATTCACCCCTCCACTTT.

The chain links TRBV5-4 to TRBJ2-7, with TRBD2 matching over 7 bases. Looked up from germline, CDR1 is SGHNT and CDR2 is YYREEE (reference sequence). CDR3 length: 16 residues. V shed 2 bases, J shed 2 bases, and the junction held 10 bases outside the gene matches. The CDR3 sequence is CASSFGRGGDTYEQYF. DNA of the CDR3: TGTGCCAGCAGCTTTGGGAGGGGTGGAGACACCTACGAGCAGTACTTC.

The chain uses TRBV4-2 and TRBJ1-1, with D possibly matching TRBD1 (5 bases). Germline V gives CDR1 LGHNA, CDR2 YNFKEQ. Trimming removed 7 bases from V and 9 bases from J, with 18 bases in between. The CDR3 length is 13 residues. CDR3 amino acids: CASTTREPSQAFF. In DNA form, the CDR3 reads TGTGCCAGCACCACCAGGGAACCTTCCCAAGCTTTCTTT.

The rearrangement joins TRBV30 to TRBJ2-7, with 8 nucleotides matching TRBD1. The CDR3 runs to 15 residues. J lost 5 bases, V lost 0 bases, and 9 bases had no gene match. Germline CDR1 is GTSNPN and CDR2 is SVGIG (reference sequence). CDR3 DNA sequence: TGTGCCTGGAGTGTAGGGGGGACAGGTGCCAACGAGCAGTACTTC. Its translation is CAWSVGGTGANEQYF.

In its sample, this clone was seen a few times. The V and J genes are TRBV29-1 and TRBJ1-2; 7 nucleotides match TRBD1. J gave up 13 bases and V 0 bases, and 2 bases lay outside the gene matches. This CDR3 has 10 residues. Germline-derived CDR1 and CDR2 are SQVTM and ANQGSEA. CDR3 bases: TGCAGCGTTGAAGAGGCAGGGGGCACCTTC. Encoded protein: CSVEEAGGTF.

In DNA form, the CDR3 reads TGTGCCAGCAGTTACAGGCAGGGGACGGATGGCTACACCTTC. This encodes CASSYRQGTDGYTF. The chain uses TRBV6-5 and TRBJ1-2; perhaps TRBD1 as D (6 bases). V lost 2 bases and J lost 6, with 13 bases in between. In germline, CDR1 is MNHEY, CDR2 SVGAGI. The CDR3 has 14 residues.

Comments on this clone: Other DNA sequences in the sample encode the same CDR3. J is TRBJ2-3 and V is TRBV18; D gene ambiguous. Per the germline V gene, CDR1 is KGHSH and CDR2 is LQKENI. The CDR3 totals 13 residues. V dropped 6 bases and J dropped 5 bases, with 12 bases sitting between them. The CDR3 sequence is CASSPSPGDTQYF. The CDR3 DNA follows: TGTGCCAGCTCCCCCTCGCCAGGAGATACGCAGTATTTT.

The chain has TRBV27 and TRBJ1-2; a possible D gene is TRBD1 (5 bases). The germline V gene has CDR1 MNHEY and CDR2 SMNVEV (reference sequence). Trimming removed 5 bases from V and 4 bases from J, with 14 bases in between. CDR3 length equals 14 residues. CDR3 region: CASSRAGGGYGYTF. In DNA form, the CDR3 reads TGTGCCAGCAGTCGCGCCGGGGGGGGCTATGGCTACACCTTC.

The V gene is TRBV10-3, the J gene TRBJ1-1; TRBD1 might be the D (6 bases). From germline, CDR1 is ENHRY and CDR2 SYGVKD. The CDR3 has 13 residues. The V gene lost 11 bases and the J gene lost 0 bases, with 13 bases spanning the gap. CDR3 sequence reads: CAAWDTLNTEAFF. In DNA form, the CDR3 reads TGTGCCGCCTGGGACACCTTGAACACTGAAGCTTTCTTT.

J is TRBJ1-2 and V is TRBV29-1, with D hard to call. The CDR3 is 14 residues long. The germline V and J ends were trimmed by 0 bases and 5 bases, with 13 bases remaining between them. CDR1 and CDR2 from the germline V gene are SQVTM and ANQGSEA. The CDR3 coding sequence is TGCAGCGTTGAAGATGGCCGGGGAGGATATGGCTACACCTTC. Translation: CSVEDGRGGYGYTF.

The chain has TRBV3-1 (or the pseudogene TRBV3-2) and TRBJ1-5, with D perhaps TRBD1 (5 bases). The CDR3 has 14 residues. The V end lost 4 bases, the J end lost 3 bases, and 10 bases lay between the germline ends. Germline lookup yields CDR1 LGHDT and CDR2 YNNKEL (reference sequence). CDR3 in DNA: TGTGCCAGCAGCCTATCGACAGTCAATCAGCCCCAGCATTTT. Protein: CASSLSTVNQPQHF.

V is TRBV20-1 and J is TRBJ2-2; TRBD2 might be the D (5 bases). V gave up 3 bases and J gave up 1 base, with 6 bases separating them. Looked up from germline, CDR1 is DFQATT and CDR2 is SNEGSKA (reference sequence). This CDR3 is 13 amino acids long. The CDR3 DNA reads TGCAGTGCTAGTGCGGGGAACACCGGGGAGCTGTTTTTT. Translated: CSASAGNTGELFF.

V and J are TRBV6-2 or TRBV6-3 and TRBJ2-1, with D maybe TRBD2 (7 bases). Germline values: CDR1 MNHEY, CDR2 SVGEGT. Trimming shortened V by 1 base and J by 8 bases, and 18 bases separated the two germline ends. The CDR3 sequence is 16 residues long. CDR3 residues: CASSYLGRGGIDEQFF. The CDR3 nucleotides read TGTGCCAGCAGTTACTTGGGCAGGGGAGGGATAGATGAGCAGTTCTTC.

The chain combines TRBV12-5 with TRBJ2-1; maybe TRBD1 (5 bases). V was pared by 4 bases and J by 6 bases, with 10 bases between. CDR1 and CDR2 (germline): LGHNT, FRNRAP. The CDR3 length is 13 residues. CDR3 protein: CASGYTGINEQFF. The DNA of the CDR3 is TGTGCTAGTGGTTACACAGGAATCAATGAGCAGTTCTTC.

The chain joins TRBV10-2 to TRBJ1-5, with 9 bases fitting TRBD1. V lost 6 bases and J lost 3; bases outside the gene matches: 9. The germline CDR1 and CDR2 sequences are WSHSY and SAAADI. The CDR3 has 16 amino acids. The CDR3 DNA is TGCGCCAGCAGGGAGACGGGACAGGGAGACAATCAGCCCCAGCATTTT. It translates to CASRETGQGDNQPQHF.

The chain is built from TRBV6-5 and TRBJ2-1, with D unresolved. CDR3 length: 14 residues. V lost 2 bases to trimming and J lost 5 bases, with 10 bases between them. Germline-derived CDR1 and CDR2 are MNHEY and SVGAGI. CDR3 residues: CASSYRERNNEQFF. The CDR3 DNA is TGTGCCAGCAGTTACCGAGAACGAAACAATGAGCAGTTCTTC.

The V call is TRBV10-3, the J call TRBJ2-7; D ambiguous. Trimming stripped 0 bases from V and 3 bases from J, with 3 bases between. Germline lookup yields CDR1 ENHRY and CDR2 SYGVKD. The CDR3 contains 12 residues. The CDR3 coding sequence is TGTGCCATCAGTGAGTCCGGCTACGAGCAGTACTTC. Translated, it gives CAISESGYEQYF.

The chain combines TRBV20-1 with TRBJ2-1; a possible D gene is TRBD2 (6 bases). V was trimmed by 1 base and J by 9 bases, leaving 7 bases between them. This CDR3 region has 11 residues. The germline gives CDR1 DFQATT, CDR2 SNEGSKA (reference sequence). The CDR3 is CSARVGGEQFF. The CDR3 coding sequence is TGCAGTGCTAGAGTGGGGGGTGAGCAGTTCTTC.

The chain has TRBV27 and TRBJ1-3, with D hard to call. Germline CDR1 MNHEY, CDR2 SMNVEV (reference sequence). The CDR3 sequence is 14 residues long. Trimming pared 3 bases from V and 1 base from J, leaving 7 bases between. In DNA form, the CDR3 reads TGTGCCAGCAGTTTGTCCGGGTCTGGAAACACCATATATTTT. It specifies CASSLSGSGNTIYF.

The genes are TRBV29-1 and TRBJ1-3; no clear D. Germline lookup yields CDR1 SQVTM and CDR2 ANQGSEA. The CDR3 spans 11 residues. V lost 7 bases and J lost 3, with 7 bases in between. CDR3 loop: CSAASGNTIYF. The CDR3 DNA sequence: TGCAGCGCCGCGAGTGGAAACACCATATATTTT.

The chain links TRBV3-1 (or the pseudogene TRBV3-2) to TRBJ2-5, with 9 bases matching TRBD2. Germline V CDR1 and CDR2: LGHDT, YNNKEL (reference sequence). V lost 1 base, J lost 1 base, and 1 base stayed unmatched. This CDR3 is built from 15 residues. The CDR3 DNA reads TGTGCCAGCAGCCAAGGCGGGGGGGCCCAAGAGACCCAGTACTTC. It encodes CASSQGGGAQETQYF.